A selection of T cell receptor beta chains follows, all from one sample in a study of blood T cell repertoires in COVID-19. The protocol was immunoSEQ multiplex PCR, while the TCRdb copy is restricted to in-frame clones and leaves out a portion. The sample lists over 120,000 clones, more than 65% seen once, with roughly 10% in the top ten. Sequenced: peripheral blood. These receptor sequences come from a man aged 60-69 years with active or convalescent COVID-19. The CDR3 runs from the conserved cysteine through the conserved F or W. The D gene is left open where the match is weak. Not all rows give a size; the values are once, few, many and, for expanded clones, a class.

>13|TRBD1|TRBJ1-1|TRBV25-1|NA
TGTGCCAGCGGGAGACAGGGTATCACTGAAGCTTTCTTT
CASGRQGITEAFF
>14|NA|TRBJ1-1|TRBV2|NA
TGTGCCAGCAGTGAGGGGGGGGTCTTGGCTGAAGCTTTCTTT
CASSEGGVLAEAFF
>15|NA|TRBJ2-7|TRBV11-3|NA
TGTGCCAGCAGCTTAGCCTCGACAGGGAGGAACGAGCAGTACTTC
CASSLASTGRNEQYF
>12|TRBD1|TRBJ1-5|TRBV2|NA
TGTGCCAAAGGACAGGCTAATCAGCCCCAGCATTTT
CAKGQANQPQHF
>16|NA|TRBJ2-3|TRBV21-1|NA
TGTGCCAGCACCAATGGGAGCACGGGAGAGACAGATACGCAGTATTTT
CASTNGSTGETDTQYF
>15|NA|TRBJ1-3|TRBV7-8|NA
TGTGCCAGCAGCTTAGAGTGGGGGGCTGGAAACACCATATATTTT
CASSLEWGAGNTIYF
>15|TRBD2|TRBJ2-5|TRBV5-4|NA
TGTGCCAGCAGCCCCGGAGGGCGGGGGAAAGGGACCCAGTACTTC
CASSPGGRGKGTQYF
>12|TRBD1|TRBJ1-1|TRBV5-4|NA
TGTGCCAGCAGCCCCGGGACAGATAAAGCTTTCTTT
CASSPGTDKAFF
>16|NA|TRBJ2-3|TRBV5-3|NA
TGTGCCAGAAGCTCGGGGGGCGGGAAGAGCACAGATACGCAGTATTTT
CARSSGGGKSTDTQYF
>14|NA|TRBJ2-7|TRBV5-1|NA
TGCGCCAGCAGCTTGCAACAGGGCCCCTACGAGCAGTACTTC
CASSLQQGPYEQYF
>16|NA|TRBJ1-6|TRBV4-3|NA
TGCGCCAGCAGCCGATCAATGAGCTCCTATAATTCACCCCTCCACTTT
CASSRSMSSYNSPLHF
>16|NA|TRBJ1-5|TRBV4-1|NA
TGCGCCAGCAGCCAACGCTACAGTGAATTGCTTCAGCCCCAGCATTTT
CASSQRYSELLQPQHF
>14|TRBD2|TRBJ2-7|TRBV3-1/TRBV3-2|NA
TGTGCCAGCAGCCAAGCGGGGGGGCCCAACGAGCAGTACTTC
CASSQAGGPNEQYF
>18|TRBD2|TRBJ2-1|TRBV5-4|NA
TGTGCCAGCAGCTTGGGTGGGCTAGCGGCCAGCTCCTACAATGAGCAGTTCTTC
CASSLGGLAASSYNEQFF
>11|NA|TRBJ1-5|TRBV30|once
TGTGCCTGGAGAGGAGGGGCCGCGACGCATTTT
CAWRGGAATHF
>13|TRBD1|TRBJ1-5|TRBV6-5|NA
TGTGCCAGTGGGACAGTCAGAGATCAGCCCCAGCATTTT
CASGTVRDQPQHF
>18|NA|TRBJ1-3|TRBV11-2|NA
TGTGCCAGCAGCTTAGTTGGTCGCAGACTAAGCTCTGGAAACACCATATATTTT
CASSLVGRRLSSGNTIYF
>15|NA|TRBJ1-4|TRBV27|NA
TGTGCCAGCAGTAGGGGGAGGGCAACTAATGAAAAACTGTTTTTT
CASSRGRATNEKLFF
>14|TRBD1|TRBJ2-1|TRBV7-9|NA
TGTGCCAGCAGCCTCCTCACAGGGGACAATGAGCAGTTCTTC
CASSLLTGDNEQFF
>15|TRBD1|TRBJ2-1|TRBV7-2|NA
TGTGCCAGCAGTTCACGACAGGGGGCCTACAATGAGCAGTTCTTC
CASSSRQGAYNEQFF
>12|NA|TRBJ2-7|TRBV13|once
TGTGCCAGCAGCTTAGCATCCTACGAGCAGTACTTC
CASSLASYEQYF
>14|NA|TRBJ2-1|TRBV6-2/TRBV6-3|NA
TGTGCCAGCAGTAACCCTGGACAGTACAATGAGCAGTTCTTC
CASSNPGQYNEQFF
>18|TRBD1|TRBJ1-1|TRBV4-3|few
TGCGCCAGCAGCCAAGTCGGGGACAGCCGTTCTGTGACCACTGAAGCTTTCTTT
CASSQVGDSRSVTTEAFF
>14|TRBD1|TRBJ1-2|TRBV27|NA
TGTGCCAGCAGTTTACAGGGGGCAGGCTATGGCTACACCTTC
CASSLQGAGYGYTF
>14|NA|TRBJ2-1|TRBV6-5|NA
TGTGCCAGCCGGAAGGGGGATCTAGTGCATGAGCAGTTCTTC
CASRKGDLVHEQFF
>14|NA|TRBJ1-5|TRBV30|NA
TGTGCCTGTTCGGGGTCGTATCGGAATCAGCCCCAGCATTTT
CACSGSYRNQPQHF
>15|TRBD1|TRBJ1-2|TRBV5-1|NA
TGCGCCAGCAGCTTGGCCCCAGGGACAGAATATGGCTACACCTTC
CASSLAPGTEYGYTF
>14|TRBD1|TRBJ2-2|TRBV3-1/TRBV3-2|few
TGTGCCAGCCTGGGACAGGGAAACACCGGGGAGCTGTTTTTT
CASLGQGNTGELFF
>16|TRBD1|TRBJ1-1|TRBV5-1|NA
TGCGCCAGCAGCCCCGGACAGGGGGGGGTGAACACTGAAGCTTTCTTT
CASSPGQGGVNTEAFF
>15|NA|TRBJ1-5|TRBV2|NA
TGTGCCAGCAGTGAAATTGCAGGGGATTATCAGCCCCAGCATTTT
CASSEIAGDYQPQHF
>14|NA|TRBJ2-1|TRBV19|NA
TGTGCCAGTACCGAACAGGGCTCAGCCGTGCGGCAGTTCTTC
CASTEQGSAVRQFF
>12|TRBD1|TRBJ1-4|TRBV29-1|NA
TGCAGCGTACAGGGGGCTGGAGAAAAACTGTTTTTT
CSVQGAGEKLFF
>13|NA|TRBJ2-3|TRBV12-3/TRBV12-4|NA
TGTGCCAGCGATTCACAGGGTTCAGTTACGCAGTATTTT
CASDSQGSVTQYF
>16|TRBD2|TRBJ2-5|TRBV5-1|once
TGCGCCAGCAGCTCCGGACTAGCGGGGGGCAGGGAGACCCAGTACTTC
CASSSGLAGGRETQYF
>16|NA|TRBJ1-6|TRBV4-3|NA
TGCGCCAGCAGCCAAGAAGGAGGGACGGCAAATTCACCCCTCCACTTT
CASSQEGGTANSPLHF
>15|NA|TRBJ2-6|TRBV7-2|NA
TGTGCCAGCAGCGAACAGGGTAATGGGGCCAACGTCCTGACTTTC
CASSEQGNGANVLTF
>15|TRBD2|TRBJ2-2|TRBV7-2|NA
TGTGCCAGCAGCTTGAATAGCGGGGGCACCGGGGAGCTGTTTTTT
CASSLNSGGTGELFF
>16|TRBD1|TRBJ2-7|TRBV5-1|NA
TGCGTCAGCAGCTCGACAACAGGGGGGATCTCCTACGAGCAGTACTTC
CVSSSTTGGISYEQYF
>14|TRBD1|TRBJ2-7|TRBV27|NA
TGTGCCAGCAGTTACCGGGACAGGGCCTACGAGCAGTACTTC
CASSYRDRAYEQYF
>15|TRBD1|TRBJ2-1|TRBV6-5|once
TGTGCCAGCAGGCCTCGGACAGGGTCTTACAATGAGCAGTTCTTC
CASRPRTGSYNEQFF
>15|NA|TRBJ1-5|TRBV4-1|NA
TGCGCCAGCAGCCAAGTGGGCCAGCTTAATCAGCCCCAGCATTTT
CASSQVGQLNQPQHF
>15|TRBD1|TRBJ1-5|TRBV7-2|NA
TGTGCCAGCAGTAAGGGGGGACAGGGCAATCAGCCCCAGCATTTT
CASSKGGQGNQPQHF
>16|NA|TRBJ1-4|TRBV18|NA
TGTGCCAGCTCACCACCGAACAGGGAGTGGAATGAAAAACTGTTTTTT
CASSPPNREWNEKLFF
>14|TRBD1|TRBJ2-5|TRBV6-5|NA
TGTGCCAGCTTACGGACAGGTCGGAGGGAGACCCAGTACTTC
CASLRTGRRETQYF
>16|TRBD1|TRBJ2-2|TRBV7-2|NA
TGTGCCAGCAGCAGAACAGGGGGCATGTACACCGGGGAGCTGTTTTTT
CASSRTGGMYTGELFF
>16|TRBD1|TRBJ2-2|TRBV7-9|few
TGTGCCAGCAGCTTAGCCGGGACAGGGAGGACCGGGGAGCTGTTTTTT
CASSLAGTGRTGELFF
>16|TRBD2|TRBJ2-3|TRBV6-5|NA
TGTGCCAGCAGTTACGTAGCGGGGGCCGGCACAGATACGCAGTATTTT
CASSYVAGAGTDTQYF
>14|NA|TRBJ1-2|TRBV10-3|NA
TGTGCGAGTTGGGGCCTGTGGACTAACTATGGCTACACCTTC
CASWGLWTNYGYTF
>14|NA|TRBJ2-3|TRBV11-3|NA
TGTGCCAGCAGCACTCGATGGGCTACAGATACGCAGTATTTT
CASSTRWATDTQYF
>14|NA|TRBJ2-5|TRBV7-9|few
TGTGCCAGCAGCGTCCGACAGCCTCAAGAGACCCAGTACTTC
CASSVRQPQETQYF
>15|TRBD1|TRBJ2-1|TRBV19|NA
TGTGCCAGTAGTGTTACAGGGGGCGATTGGAATGAGCAGTTCTTC
CASSVTGGDWNEQFF
>15|NA|TRBJ2-1|TRBV18|NA
TGTGCCAGCTCACCAATTGGGGGAGGTTACAATGAGCAGTTCTTC
CASSPIGGGYNEQFF
>15|TRBD1|TRBJ1-2|TRBV11-3|NA
TGTGCCAGCAGCTCCATGAGGACAGGCACCCATGGCTACACCTTC
CASSSMRTGTHGYTF
>13|NA|TRBJ2-1|TRBV19|NA
TGTGCCAGTAGTATCGTGGTAGCAGAGGAGCAGTTCTTC
CASSIVVAEEQFF
>16|TRBD1|TRBJ1-4|TRBV2|NA
TGTGCCAGCAGTGAAGGGGACAGCACAACTAATGAAAAACTGTTTTTT
CASSEGDSTTNEKLFF
>16|TRBD2|TRBJ2-5|TRBV14|few
TGTGCCAGCAGCCAAGTCTCAGCGGGGGGGCGAGAGACCCAGTACTTC
CASSQVSAGGRETQYF
>14|NA|TRBJ1-5|TRBV19|NA
TGTGCCAGTAGCGCGCGGCAATCAAATCAGCCCCAGCATTTT
CASSARQSNQPQHF
>16|TRBD2|TRBJ2-3|TRBV5-1|NA
TGCGCCAGCAGCGCGGGACTAGTGGGGAGCACAGATACGCAGTATTTT
CASSAGLVGSTDTQYF
>16|TRBD2|TRBJ2-3|TRBV7-9|NA
TGTGCCAGCAGTTCATCACTAGCGGGAGGCGGGTATACGCAGTATTTT
CASSSSLAGGGYTQYF